The source of this T cell receptor beta chain is a study of regulatory T cells in long-lasting Graves disease. About the research overall: Graves' patients, newly diagnosed, had taken antithyroid drugs under 3 months. Study-wide findings and caveats: Persistent disease favored TRBV28, TRBJ1-2 and TRBJ2-5. With a few thousand shared public clonotypes, persistent patients exceeded new patients, who shared around 970.

Germline V gives CDR1 SGHAT, CDR2 FQNNGV. The CDR3 has 15 residues. On this clonotype itself: Its antigen is not identified. A read error is likely here: a far larger clone is one base away.

Building the TCR beta libraries relied on iRepertoire HTBI primers, and CDR3 regions underwent Arm-PCR. As handled by the study authors: Analysis of the samples identified 50 to 65 TRBV and roughly 15 TRBJ segments. MiXCR was run by TCRdb on the multiplex PCR reads, yielding one entry per CDR3 protein. The V and J calls come from TCRdb's annotation, not from the publication. The sample includes a few hundred thousand distinct CDR3 sequences, 20% to 25% seen only once; the top ten take approximately 15%. Time point given: newly diagnosed GD, antithyroid drugs for less than 3 months. From PBMCs, RNA was extracted and then used to make the TCR library.

The receptor was derived from a female donor with Graves disease. Source: peripheral blood mononuclear cells (PBMCs), taken at new diagnosis, from a patient treated with antithyroid drugs. This chain links TRBV11-2 with TRBJ2-3; tentative D call: TRBD2 (6 bases). The end of the DNA is better explained by TRBJ2-5, so the J call may be wrong. The CDR3 DNA reads TGTGCCAGCAGCTTAGATCCTCCAGGATGGGAGGCCCAGTACTTC. The encoded protein is CASSLDPPGWEAQYF.